What follows is one T cell receptor beta chain and its context. The same CDR3 also results from other DNA sequences found in this sample. This CDR3 comprises 13 residues. The germline V gene encodes CDR1 KGHSH and CDR2 LQKENI. Trimming took 2 bases from V and 0 from J, leaving 4 bases between them. This sample is drawn from a study of shared clonotypes between healthy human individuals. TCRdb keeps only in-frame clones here, not all; method: immunoSEQ multiplex PCR. The data show about 990,000 clones, with 70% to 80% seen just once and roughly 0.61% held by the top ten. The sample was memory CD4+ T cells from PBMCs. As to subset: CD45RA-negative fraction. This chain links TRBV18 with TRBJ1-1; D gene unclear. The source of this sequence is a man younger than 30 in good health. Some clones in this sample may be carry-over from other donors' samples. CDR3 protein: CASSPTVNTEAFF. CDR3 DNA sequence: TGTGCCAGCTCACCAACAGTGAACACTGAAGCTTTCTTT.